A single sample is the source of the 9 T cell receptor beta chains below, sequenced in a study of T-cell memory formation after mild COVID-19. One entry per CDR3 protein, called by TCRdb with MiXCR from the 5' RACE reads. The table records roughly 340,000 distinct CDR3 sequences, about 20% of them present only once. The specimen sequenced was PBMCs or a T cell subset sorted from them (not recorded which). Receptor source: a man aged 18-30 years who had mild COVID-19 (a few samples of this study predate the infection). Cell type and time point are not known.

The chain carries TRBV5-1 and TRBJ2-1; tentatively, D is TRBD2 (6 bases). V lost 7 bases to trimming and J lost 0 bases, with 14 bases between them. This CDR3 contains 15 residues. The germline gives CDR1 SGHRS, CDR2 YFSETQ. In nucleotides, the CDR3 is TGCGCCAGCGGCTGGGCGCGGGGCTCCTACAATGAGCAGTTCTTC. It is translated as CASGWARGSYNEQFF.

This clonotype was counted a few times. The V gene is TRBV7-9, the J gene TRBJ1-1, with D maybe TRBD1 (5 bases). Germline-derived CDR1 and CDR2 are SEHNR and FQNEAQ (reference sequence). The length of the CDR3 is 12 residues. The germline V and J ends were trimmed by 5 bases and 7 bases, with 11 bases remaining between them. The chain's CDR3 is CASSAQGDEAFF. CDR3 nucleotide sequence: TGTGCCAGCAGCGCGCAGGGTGATGAAGCTTTCTTT.

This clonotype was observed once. The CDR3 nucleotides are TGTGCCAGCAGTGGACTAGCGGGATTTGAGCAGTTCTTC. It codes for CASSGLAGFEQFF. The V call is TRBV12-3 or TRBV12-4, the J call TRBJ2-1; TRBD2 aligns across 12 bases. The CDR3 loop spans 13 amino acids. The trim removed 5 bases at V and 9 bases at J, leaving 2 bases unmatched.

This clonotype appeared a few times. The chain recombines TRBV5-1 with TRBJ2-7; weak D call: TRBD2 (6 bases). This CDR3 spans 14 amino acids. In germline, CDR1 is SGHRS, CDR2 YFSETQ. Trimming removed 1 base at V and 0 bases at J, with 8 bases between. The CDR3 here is CASSLFGSSYEQYF. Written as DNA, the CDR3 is TGCGCCAGCAGCTTGTTCGGGAGCTCCTACGAGCAGTACTTC.

CDR3: CASSDLFGNEQFF. CDR3 coding DNA: TGTGCCAGTAGTGACCTATTTGGAAATGAGCAGTTCTTC. The V gene is TRBV19, the J gene TRBJ2-1; D unresolved. There are 13 residues in the CDR3. CDR1 and CDR2 from the germline V gene are LNHDA and SQIVND (reference sequence). V lost 5 bases and J lost 7, with 12 bases in between.

The CDR3 sequence is CASSRRVDTEAFF. The CDR3 nucleotides read TGTGCCAGCAGCCGCAGGGTTGACACTGAAGCTTTCTTT. V usage is TRBV9 and J usage is TRBJ1-1; perhaps TRBD1 as D (5 bases). This CDR3 has 13 residues. Germline V gene sequence: CDR1 SGDLS, CDR2 YYNGEE. V dropped 4 bases and J dropped 3 bases, with 10 bases sitting between them.

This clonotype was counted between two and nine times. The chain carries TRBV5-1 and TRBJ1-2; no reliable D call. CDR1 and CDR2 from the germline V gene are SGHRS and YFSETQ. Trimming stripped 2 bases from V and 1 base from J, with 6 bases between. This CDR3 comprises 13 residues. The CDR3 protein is CASSLTVNYGYTF. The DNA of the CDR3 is TGCGCCAGCAGCTTAACAGTTAACTATGGCTACACCTTC.

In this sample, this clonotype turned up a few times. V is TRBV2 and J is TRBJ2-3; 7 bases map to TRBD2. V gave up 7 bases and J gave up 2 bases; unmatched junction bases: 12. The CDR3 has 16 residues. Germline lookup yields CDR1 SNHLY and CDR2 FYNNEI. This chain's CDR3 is CASTEVSGWNTDTQYF. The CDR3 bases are TGTGCCAGCACCGAGGTTAGCGGGTGGAACACAGATACGCAGTATTTT.

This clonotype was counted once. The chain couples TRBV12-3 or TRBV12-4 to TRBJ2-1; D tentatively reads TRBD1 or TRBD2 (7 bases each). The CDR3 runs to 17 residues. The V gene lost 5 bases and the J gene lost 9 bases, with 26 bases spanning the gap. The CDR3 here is CASSSDLGGGKGSEQFF. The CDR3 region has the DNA TGTGCCAGCAGTAGCGACTTGGGAGGGGGCAAAGGGAGTGAGCAGTTCTTC.